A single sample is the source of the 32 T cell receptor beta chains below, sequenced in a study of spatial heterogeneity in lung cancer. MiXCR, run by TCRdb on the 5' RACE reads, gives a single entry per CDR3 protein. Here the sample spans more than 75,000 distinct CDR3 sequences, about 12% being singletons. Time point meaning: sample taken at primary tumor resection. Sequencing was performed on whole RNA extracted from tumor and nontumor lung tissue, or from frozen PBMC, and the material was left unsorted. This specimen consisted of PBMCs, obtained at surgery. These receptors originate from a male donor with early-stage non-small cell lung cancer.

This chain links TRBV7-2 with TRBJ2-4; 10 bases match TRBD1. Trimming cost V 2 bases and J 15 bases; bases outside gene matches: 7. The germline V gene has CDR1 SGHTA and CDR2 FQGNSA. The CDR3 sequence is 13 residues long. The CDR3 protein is CASSLSGQGDLYF. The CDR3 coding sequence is TGTGCCAGCAGCTTATCTGGACAGGGGGATCTGTACTTC.

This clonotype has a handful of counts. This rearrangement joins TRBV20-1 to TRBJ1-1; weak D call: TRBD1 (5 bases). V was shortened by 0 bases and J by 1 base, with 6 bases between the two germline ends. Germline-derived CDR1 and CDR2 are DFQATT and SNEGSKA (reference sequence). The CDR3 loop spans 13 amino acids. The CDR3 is CSARERGNTEAFF. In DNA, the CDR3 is TGCAGTGCTAGAGAGAGGGGGAACACTGAAGCTTTCTTT.

DNA of the CDR3: TGCGCCAGCAGCTTGATAGGACAGGGAACCTACGAGCAGTACTTC. Translating gives CASSLIGQGTYEQYF. The chain has TRBV5-1 and TRBJ2-7; 8 bases agree with TRBD1. After removal of 1 base from V and 2 bases from J, the junction contained 5 bases not matched to a gene. Germline CDR1 is SGHRS and CDR2 is YFSETQ. This CDR3 has 15 residues.

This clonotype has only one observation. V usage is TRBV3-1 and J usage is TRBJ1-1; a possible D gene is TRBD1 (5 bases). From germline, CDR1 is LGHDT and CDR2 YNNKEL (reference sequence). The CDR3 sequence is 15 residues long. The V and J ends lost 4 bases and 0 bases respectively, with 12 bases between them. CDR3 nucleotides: TGTGCCAGCAGCCCCCCACAGGCTATGAACACTGAAGCTTTCTTT. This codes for CASSPPQAMNTEAFF.

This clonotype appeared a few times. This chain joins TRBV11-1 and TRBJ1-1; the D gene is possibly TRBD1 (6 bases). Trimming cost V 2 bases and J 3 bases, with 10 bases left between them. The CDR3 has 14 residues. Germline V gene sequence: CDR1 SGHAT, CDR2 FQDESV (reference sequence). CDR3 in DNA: TGTGCCAGCAGCTTAAACAGGGAGGACACTGAAGCTTTCTTT. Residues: CASSLNREDTEAFF.

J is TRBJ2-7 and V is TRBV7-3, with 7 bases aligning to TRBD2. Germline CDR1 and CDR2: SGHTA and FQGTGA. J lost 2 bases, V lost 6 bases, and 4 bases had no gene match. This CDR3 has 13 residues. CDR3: CASRQSGTYEQYF. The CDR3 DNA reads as TGTGCCAGCAGGCAAAGCGGGACCTACGAGCAGTACTTC.

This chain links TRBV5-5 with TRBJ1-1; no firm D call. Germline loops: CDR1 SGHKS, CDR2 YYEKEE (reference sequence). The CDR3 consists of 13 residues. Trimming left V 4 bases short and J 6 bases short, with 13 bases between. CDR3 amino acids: CASSLLRSSEAFF. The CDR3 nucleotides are TGTGCCAGCAGCCTCCTTAGGTCCTCTGAAGCTTTCTTT.

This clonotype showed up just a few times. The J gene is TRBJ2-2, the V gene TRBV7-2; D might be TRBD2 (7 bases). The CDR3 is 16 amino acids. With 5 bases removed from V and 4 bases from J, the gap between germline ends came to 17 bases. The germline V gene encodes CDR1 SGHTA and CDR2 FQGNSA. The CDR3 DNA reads TGTGCCAGCAGCCCTCTGGGGGGGGCCGTCACCGGGGAGCTGTTTTTT. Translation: CASSPLGGAVTGELFF.

The CDR3 here is CASSRWGIGGAFF. The CDR3 coding sequence is TGTGCCAGCAGCCGTTGGGGGATAGGGGGAGCTTTCTTT. The chain recombines TRBV5-6 with TRBJ1-1, with D perhaps TRBD1 (6 bases). Deletions cut 4 bases from V and 10 bases from J, with 17 bases between. CDR1 and CDR2 from the germline V gene are SGHDT and YYEEEE. The CDR3 totals 13 residues.

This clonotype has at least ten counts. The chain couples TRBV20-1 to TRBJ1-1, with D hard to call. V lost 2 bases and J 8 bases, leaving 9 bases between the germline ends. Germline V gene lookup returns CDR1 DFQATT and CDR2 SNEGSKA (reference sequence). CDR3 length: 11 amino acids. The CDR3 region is CSARKGPEAFF. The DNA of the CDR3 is TGCAGTGCTAGAAAGGGCCCGGAAGCTTTCTTT.

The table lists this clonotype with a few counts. The CDR3 loop reads CASSPSQTGTQYF. CDR3 sequence (DNA): TGTGCCAGCAGCCCGAGTCAGACTGGGACCCAGTACTTC. This chain joins TRBV3-1 and TRBJ2-5; D gene uncertain. Germline loops: CDR1 LGHDT, CDR2 YNNKEL (reference sequence). This CDR3 spans 13 amino acids. Trimming removed 4 bases at V and 7 bases at J, with 13 bases between.

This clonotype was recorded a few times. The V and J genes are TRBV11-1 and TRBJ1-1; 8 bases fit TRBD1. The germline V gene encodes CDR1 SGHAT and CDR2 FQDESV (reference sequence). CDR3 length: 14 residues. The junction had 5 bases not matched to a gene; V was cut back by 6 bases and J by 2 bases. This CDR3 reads CASSPDRANTEAFF. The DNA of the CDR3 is TGTGCCAGCAGTCCGGACAGGGCTAACACTGAAGCTTTCTTT. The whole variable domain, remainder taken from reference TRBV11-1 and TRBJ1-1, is EAEVAQSPRYKITEKSQAVAFWCDPISGHATLYWYRQILGQGPELLVQFQDESVVDDSQLPKDRFSAERLKGVDSTLKIQPAELGDSAMYLCASSPDRANTEAFFGQGTRLTVV.

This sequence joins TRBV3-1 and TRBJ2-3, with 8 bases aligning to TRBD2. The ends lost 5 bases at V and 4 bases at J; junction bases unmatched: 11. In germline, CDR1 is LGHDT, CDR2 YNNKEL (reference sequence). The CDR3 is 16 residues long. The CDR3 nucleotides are TGTGCCAGCAGCTATTTTAGCGGGGTCGGCGCAGATACGCAGTATTTT. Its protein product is CASSYFSGVGADTQYF.

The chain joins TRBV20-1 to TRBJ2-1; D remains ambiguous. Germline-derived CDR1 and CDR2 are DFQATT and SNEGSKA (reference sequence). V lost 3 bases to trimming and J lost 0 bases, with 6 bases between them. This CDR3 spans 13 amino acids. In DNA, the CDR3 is TGCAGTGCTAGCAGAGGCTCCTACAATGAGCAGTTCTTC. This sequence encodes CSASRGSYNEQFF.

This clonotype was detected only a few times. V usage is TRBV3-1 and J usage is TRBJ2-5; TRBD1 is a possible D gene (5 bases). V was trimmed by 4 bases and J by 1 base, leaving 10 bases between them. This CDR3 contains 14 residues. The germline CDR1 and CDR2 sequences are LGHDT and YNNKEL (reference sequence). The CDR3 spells CASSRQTAQETQYF. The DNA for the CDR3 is TGTGCCAGCAGCCGTCAGACAGCCCAAGAGACCCAGTACTTC.

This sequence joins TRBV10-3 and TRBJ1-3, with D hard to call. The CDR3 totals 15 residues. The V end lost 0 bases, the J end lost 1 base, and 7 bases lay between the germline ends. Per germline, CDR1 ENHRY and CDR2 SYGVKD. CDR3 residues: CAISESIESGNTIYF. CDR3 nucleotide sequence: TGTGCCATCAGTGAGTCGATAGAATCTGGAAACACCATATATTTT.

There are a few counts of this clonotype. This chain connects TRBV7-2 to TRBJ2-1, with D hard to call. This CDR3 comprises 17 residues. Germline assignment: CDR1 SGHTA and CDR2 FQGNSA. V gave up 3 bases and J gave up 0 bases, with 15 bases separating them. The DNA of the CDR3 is TGTGCCAGCAGCTTTCTGGGCTTAGTCCACTCCTACAATGAGCAGTTCTTC. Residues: CASSFLGLVHSYNEQFF.

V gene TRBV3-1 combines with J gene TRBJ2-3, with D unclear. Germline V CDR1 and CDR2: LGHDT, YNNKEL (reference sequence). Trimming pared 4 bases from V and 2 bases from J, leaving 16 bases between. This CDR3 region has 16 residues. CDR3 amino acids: CASSRPVGGVTDTQYF. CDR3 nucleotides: TGTGCCAGCAGCCGGCCCGTCGGCGGAGTCACAGATACGCAGTATTTT.

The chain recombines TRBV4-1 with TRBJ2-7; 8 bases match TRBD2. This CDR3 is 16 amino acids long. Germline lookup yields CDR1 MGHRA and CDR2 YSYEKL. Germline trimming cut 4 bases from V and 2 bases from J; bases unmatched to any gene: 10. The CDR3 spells CASSLYGVAGTYEQYF. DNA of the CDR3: TGCGCCAGCAGCCTCTACGGGGTAGCGGGGACCTACGAGCAGTACTTC.

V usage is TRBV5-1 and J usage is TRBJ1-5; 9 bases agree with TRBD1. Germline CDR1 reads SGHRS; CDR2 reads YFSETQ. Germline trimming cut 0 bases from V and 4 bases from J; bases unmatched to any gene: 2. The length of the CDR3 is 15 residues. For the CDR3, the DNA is TGCGCCAGCAGCTTGGGGACAGGGGCGAATCAGCCCCAGCATTTT. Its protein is CASSLGTGANQPQHF.

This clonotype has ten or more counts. In DNA form, the CDR3 reads TGTGCCACCGGGGGGCAGGGGGACGAAAAACTGTTTTTT. Its protein product is CATGGQGDEKLFF. V is TRBV7-9 and J is TRBJ1-4; the match to TRBD1 covers 7 bases. CDR1 SEHNR and CDR2 FQNEAQ come from the germline V gene (reference sequence). V dropped 10 bases and J dropped 8; count of bases not matched to a gene: 10. There are 13 residues in the CDR3.

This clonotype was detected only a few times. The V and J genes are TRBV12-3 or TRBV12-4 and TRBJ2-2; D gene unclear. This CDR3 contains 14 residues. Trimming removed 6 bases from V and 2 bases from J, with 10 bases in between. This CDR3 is CASRPVINTGELFF. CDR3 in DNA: TGTGCCAGCAGACCGGTTATAAACACCGGGGAGCTGTTTTTT.

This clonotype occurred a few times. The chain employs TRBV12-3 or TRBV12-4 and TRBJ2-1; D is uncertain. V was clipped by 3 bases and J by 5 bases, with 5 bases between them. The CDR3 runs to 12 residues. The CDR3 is CASSLLNNEQFF. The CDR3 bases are TGTGCCAGCAGTTTGCTGAACAATGAGCAGTTCTTC.

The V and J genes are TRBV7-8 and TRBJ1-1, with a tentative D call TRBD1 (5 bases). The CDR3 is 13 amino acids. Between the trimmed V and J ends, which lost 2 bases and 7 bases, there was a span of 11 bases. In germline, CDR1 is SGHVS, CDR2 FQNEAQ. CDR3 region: CASSLLWGIEAFF. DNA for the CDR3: TGTGCCAGCAGCTTACTGTGGGGGATTGAAGCTTTCTTT.

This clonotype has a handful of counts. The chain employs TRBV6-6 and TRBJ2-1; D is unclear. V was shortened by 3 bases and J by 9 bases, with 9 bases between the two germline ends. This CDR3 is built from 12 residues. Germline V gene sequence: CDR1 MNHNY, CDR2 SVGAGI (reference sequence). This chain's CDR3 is CASSYGPGEQFF. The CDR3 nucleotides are TGTGCCAGCAGTTATGGGCCTGGTGAGCAGTTCTTC.

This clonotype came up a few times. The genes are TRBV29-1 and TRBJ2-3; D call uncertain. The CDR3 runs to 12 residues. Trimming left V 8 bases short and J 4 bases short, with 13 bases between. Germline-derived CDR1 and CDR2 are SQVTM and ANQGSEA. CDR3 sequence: CSFKAWADTQYF. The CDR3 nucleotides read TGCAGCTTCAAGGCCTGGGCAGATACGCAGTATTTT.

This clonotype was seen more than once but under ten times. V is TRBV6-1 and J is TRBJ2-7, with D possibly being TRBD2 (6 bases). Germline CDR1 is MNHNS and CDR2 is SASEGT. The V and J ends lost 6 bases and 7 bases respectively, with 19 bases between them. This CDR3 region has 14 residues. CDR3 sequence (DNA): TGTGCCAGCAGCAAAGGGAGGAAGCCGGGAGAGCAGTACTTC. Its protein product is CASSKGRKPGEQYF.

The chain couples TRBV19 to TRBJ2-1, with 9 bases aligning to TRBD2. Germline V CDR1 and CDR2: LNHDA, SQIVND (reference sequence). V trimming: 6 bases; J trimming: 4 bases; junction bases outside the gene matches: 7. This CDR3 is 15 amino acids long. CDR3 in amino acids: CASSFSSGEYNEQFF. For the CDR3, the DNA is TGTGCCAGTAGCTTTTCTAGCGGGGAATACAATGAGCAGTTCTTC.

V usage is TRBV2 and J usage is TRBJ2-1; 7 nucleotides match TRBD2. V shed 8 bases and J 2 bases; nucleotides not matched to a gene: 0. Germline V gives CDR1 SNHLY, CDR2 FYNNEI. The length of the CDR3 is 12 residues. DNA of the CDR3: TGTGCCAGCGGGAGGGCCTACAATGAGCAGTTCTTC. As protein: CASGRAYNEQFF. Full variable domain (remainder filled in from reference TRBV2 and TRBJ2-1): EPEVTQTPSHQVTQMGQEVILRCVPISNHLYFYWYRQILGQKVEFLVSFYNNEISEKSEIFDDQFSVERPDGSNFTLKIRSTKLEDSAMYFCASGRAYNEQFFGPGTRLTVL.

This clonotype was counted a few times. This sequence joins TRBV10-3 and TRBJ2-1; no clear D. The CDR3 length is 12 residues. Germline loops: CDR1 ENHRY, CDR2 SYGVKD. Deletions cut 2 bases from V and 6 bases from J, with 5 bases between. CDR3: CAISEISNEQFF. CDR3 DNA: TGTGCCATCAGTGAGATCTCCAATGAGCAGTTCTTC.

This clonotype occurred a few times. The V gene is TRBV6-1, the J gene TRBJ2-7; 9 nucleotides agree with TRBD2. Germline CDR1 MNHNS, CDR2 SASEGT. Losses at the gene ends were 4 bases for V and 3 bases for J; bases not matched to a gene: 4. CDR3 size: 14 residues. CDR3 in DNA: TGTGCCAGCAGTGGGACTAGCGTAGGCTACGAGCAGTACTTC. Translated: CASSGTSVGYEQYF.

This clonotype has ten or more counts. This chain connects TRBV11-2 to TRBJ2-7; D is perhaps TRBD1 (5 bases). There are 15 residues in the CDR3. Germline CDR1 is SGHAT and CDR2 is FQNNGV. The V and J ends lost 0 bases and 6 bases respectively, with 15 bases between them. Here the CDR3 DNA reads TGTGCCAGCAGCTTAGAACTCCAAGGGGCTGGCGAGCAGTACTTC. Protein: CASSLELQGAGEQYF.